This T cell receptor beta chain was observed in a study of blood T cells in healthy people across ages. Study-wide results and caveats: Older age coincided with a roughly linear decline in TCR beta diversity per million T cells.

As to this clonotype: Its specificity is not known.

The germline V and J ends were trimmed by 5 bases and 8 bases, with 15 bases remaining between them. The CDR3 spans 14 residues. Per germline, CDR1 SGHTA and CDR2 FQGNSA. Each sample provided at least 6 micrograms of extracted total RNA. Together with a sample-barcoded 5' primer, a J-beta primer mix was included in a second PCR lasting roughly 6 to 12 cycles. TCRdb re-analysed the 5' RACE reads in MiXCR, keeping a single row per CDR3 protein. This table holds about 1.5 million distinct CDR3 sequences, 42% found once. The TCR sequence derives from a woman between 18 and 29 years old in good health. The sequenced sample consisted of blood. V and J are TRBV7-2 and TRBJ2-2; TRBD1 is a possible D gene (6 bases). The CDR3 bases are TGTGCCAGCAGCCCACAGGGAGTGGCAGGGGAGCTGTTTTTT. It encodes CASSPQGVAGELFF.